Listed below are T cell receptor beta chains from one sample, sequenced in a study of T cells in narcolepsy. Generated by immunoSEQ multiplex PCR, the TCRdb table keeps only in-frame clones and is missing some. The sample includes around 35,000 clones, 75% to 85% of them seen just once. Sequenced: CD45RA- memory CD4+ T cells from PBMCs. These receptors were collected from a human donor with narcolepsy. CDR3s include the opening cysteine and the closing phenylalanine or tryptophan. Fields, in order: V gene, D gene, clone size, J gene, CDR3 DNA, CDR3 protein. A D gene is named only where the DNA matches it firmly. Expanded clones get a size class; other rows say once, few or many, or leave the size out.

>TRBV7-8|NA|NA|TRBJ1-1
TGTGCCAGCAGCTTATATGGGAACACTGAAGCTTTCTTT
CASSLYGNTEAFF
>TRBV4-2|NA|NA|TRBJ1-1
TGTGCCAGCAGCTTGGAAGGGGCGCTTCGCCCCACTGAAGCTTTCTTT
CASSLEGALRPTEAFF
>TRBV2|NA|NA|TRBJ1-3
TGTGCCAGCAGTGAAGCTTCGGTGACTCCCGCTGGAAACACCATATATTTT
CASSEASVTPAGNTIYF
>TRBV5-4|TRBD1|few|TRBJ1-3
TGTGCCAGCAGCCGGACAGGCTCTGGAAACACCATATATTTT
CASSRTGSGNTIYF
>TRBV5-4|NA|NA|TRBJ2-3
TGTGCCAGCAGCGTGGACTGGACCACAGATACGCAGTATTTT
CASSVDWTTDTQYF
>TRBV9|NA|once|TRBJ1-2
TGTGCCAGCACGCAGACCCGGGGGGTGGGGAACTATGGCTACACCTTC
CASTQTRGVGNYGYTF
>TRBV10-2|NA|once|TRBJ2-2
TGCGCCAGCAGTGAGCACGGGACCCGGGGCACCGGGGAGCTGTTTTTT
CASSEHGTRGTGELFF
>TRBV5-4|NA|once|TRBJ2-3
TGTGCCAGCAGCTTTCGCGGCGTCTCAGATACGCAGTATTTT
CASSFRGVSDTQYF
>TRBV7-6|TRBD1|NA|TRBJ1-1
TGTGCCAGCAGCTCGCAGGGGGACGCTGAAGCTTTCTTT
CASSSQGDAEAFF
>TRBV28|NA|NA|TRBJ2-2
TGTGCCAGCTACGACCCATATCCCGCGAACACCGGGGAGCTGTTTTTT
CASYDPYPANTGELFF
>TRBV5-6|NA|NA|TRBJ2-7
TGTGCCAGCAGCTTGATGACAGGTCTCAGCGAGCAGTACTTC
CASSLMTGLSEQYF
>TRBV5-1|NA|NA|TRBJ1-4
TGCGCCAGCAGCTTATTTCCGGGGACCGTTGAAAAACTGTTTTTT
CASSLFPGTVEKLFF
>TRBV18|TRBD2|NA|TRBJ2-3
TGTGCCAGCTCCTTTGGACTAGCCGCCCCAGATACGCAGTATTTT
CASSFGLAAPDTQYF
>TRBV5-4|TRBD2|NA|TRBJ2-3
TGTGCCAGCAGCACATCTAGCGGGAGGACAGATACGCAGTATTTT
CASSTSSGRTDTQYF
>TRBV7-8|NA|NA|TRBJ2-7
TGTGCCCCAAAAGGGGGAGGGCACTACGAGCAGTACTTC
CAPKGGGHYEQYF
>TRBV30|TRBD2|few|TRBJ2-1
TGTGCCTGGAGGACTCCCGGGACTAGCTCCTACAATGAGCAGTTCTTC
CAWRTPGTSSYNEQFF
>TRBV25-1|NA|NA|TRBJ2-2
TGTGCCAGCAGTCAAGTGAACACCGGGGAGCTGTTTTTT
CASSQVNTGELFF
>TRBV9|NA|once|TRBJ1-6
TGTGCCAGCAGCGCCCGGGACAATAATTCACCCCTCCACTTT
CASSARDNNSPLHF
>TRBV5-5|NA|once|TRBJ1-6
TGTGCCAGCAGCCCCGGAAGTAGCTCCTATAATTCACCCCTCCACTTT
CASSPGSSSYNSPLHF
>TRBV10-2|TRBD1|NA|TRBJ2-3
TGCGCCAGCAGTGAGGGACAGGGGGACACAGATACGCAGTATTTT
CASSEGQGDTDTQYF
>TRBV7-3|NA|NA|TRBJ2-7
TGTGCCAGCAGCTTAAACAGGGATAACGAGCAGTACTTC
CASSLNRDNEQYF
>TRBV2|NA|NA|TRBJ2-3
TGTGCCAGCAGTAGACAGCCGACGGGGACAGATACGCAGTATTTT
CASSRQPTGTDTQYF
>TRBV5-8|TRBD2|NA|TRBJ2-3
TGTGCCAGCAGCTTGGGGCTAGCGGGCATCACAGATACGCAGTATTTT
CASSLGLAGITDTQYF
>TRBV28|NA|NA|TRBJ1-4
TGTGCCAGCAGTAGCTGGGGGGGAGGGGAAAAACTGTTTTTT
CASSSWGGGEKLFF